This T cell receptor (beta chain) is drawn from a study of blood T cell repertoires in COVID-19. Study at large: The United States, Italy and Spain supplied acute and convalescent COVID-19 samples. Sample material is recorded as cDNA or gDNA derived from T cells, B-cell-depleted T cells, or PBMCs.

In the source study's methods: Estimation of nucleated cell counts relied on the amplification of reference gene primers. Produced via immunoSEQ multiplex PCR; TCRdb's table is partial and in-frame only. D and trimming come from the DNA, and the V and J calls and clone size come from that table. The data show roughly 55,000 clones, 60% to 80% seen once. The CDR3 covers 16 residues. Germline V gene data show CDR1 as MGHRA and CDR2 as YSYEKL. The J segment lost 2 bases and the V segment lost 4 bases, leaving 7 bases of the junction unmatched. The chain recombines TRBV4-1 with TRBJ2-7; 11 positions agree with TRBD1. This receptor was obtained from a man aged 55 to 70 with acute or convalescent COVID-19. The sequencing sample was made of peripheral blood. The CDR3 here is CASSPFTGQGAYEQYF. DNA for the CDR3: TGCGCCAGCAGCCCGTTCACGGGACAGGGGGCCTACGAGCAGTACTTC.